The TCR beta chain under discussion was sequenced for a study of sequential checkpoint blockade in melanoma. Whole-study context: First-line arms were nivolumab then ipilimumab, or the reverse, randomized 1:1.

This clone was picked up a small number of times. Trimming at V came to 0 bases and at J to 3 bases, leaving 5 bases not matched to a gene. CDR1 is SGHRS and CDR2 is YFSETQ in the germline V gene. The CDR3 has 16 amino acids. Treatment reported: randomized to nivolumab then ipilimumab (arm A) or the reverse (arm B). DNA-damaging chemotherapy had not been given to any patient beforehand. PBMC sorting kept live CD3+CD8+ cells without CD19 or CD56. Libraries were prepared by immunoSEQ multiplex PCR; TCRdb keeps only in-frame clonotypes and omits some of them. The sample lists more than 9,500 clones; about three quarters were seen once.

The genes are TRBV5-1 and TRBJ2-1; 8 nucleotides match TRBD2. The source material was CD8+ T cells sorted from blood (inferred from file names), sampled from a patient given nivolumab and ipilimumab in sequence. This TCR was sampled from a human donor with melanoma. The CDR3 sequence is CASSLVPAGGYNEQFF. The CDR3 DNA reads as TGCGCCAGCAGCTTGGTTCCGGCGGGAGGCTACAATGAGCAGTTCTTC.